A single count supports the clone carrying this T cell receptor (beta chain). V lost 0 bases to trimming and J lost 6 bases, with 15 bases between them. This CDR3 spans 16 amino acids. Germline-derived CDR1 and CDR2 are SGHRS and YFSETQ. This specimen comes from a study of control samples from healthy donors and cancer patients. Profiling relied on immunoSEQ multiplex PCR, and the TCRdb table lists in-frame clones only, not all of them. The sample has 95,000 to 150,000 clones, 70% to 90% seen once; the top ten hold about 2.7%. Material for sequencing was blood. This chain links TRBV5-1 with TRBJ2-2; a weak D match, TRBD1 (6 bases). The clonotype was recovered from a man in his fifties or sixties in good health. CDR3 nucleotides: TGCGCCAGCAGCTTGGCCCCACAGGGTGGTTCCGGGGAGCTGTTTTTT. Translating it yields CASSLAPQGGSGELFF.